The 29 T cell receptor beta chains below all came from one sample that was sequenced in a study of graft-versus-host responses after intestinal transplantation. No antigen has been assigned to these receptors. Sequencing used immunoSEQ multiplex PCR; TCRdb keeps in-frame clones, though not all of them. The repertoire holds approximately 63,000 clones, with around 93% as singletons. The sample in question was unstimulated CD4+ T cells sorted from spleen or lymph node cells, obtained before transplant. The receptors shown here come from a human donor who was the organ donor for an intestinal transplant.

V usage is TRBV9 and J usage is TRBJ2-3; perhaps TRBD2 as D (6 bases). V was pared by 0 bases and J by 1 base, with 15 bases between. The CDR3 extends over 17 amino acids. The germline gives CDR1 SGDLS, CDR2 YYNGEE. CDR3 protein: CASSVAQIREGTDTQYF. CDR3 nucleotide sequence: TGTGCCAGCAGCGTAGCCCAGATCAGGGAGGGCACAGATACGCAGTATTTT.

This clone was found once. Since the CDR3 does not end with the conserved phenylalanine or tryptophan, this likely comes from a read error. This chain links TRBV2 with TRBJ2-7; 8 bases align to TRBD1. CDR1 is SNHLY and CDR2 is FYNNEI in the germline V gene. Losses at the gene ends were 2 bases for V and 2 bases for J; bases not matched to a gene: 2. The CDR3 has 14 amino acids. The DNA of the CDR3 is TGTGCCAGCAGTGAACGGACAGGGACCTACGAGCAGTACCTC. Translating gives CASSERTGTYEQYL.

This chain connects TRBV7-2 to TRBJ2-3; 9 positions agree with TRBD1. Germline V gene data show CDR1 as SGHTA and CDR2 as FQGNSA. The CDR3 runs to 16 residues. V lost 5 bases to trimming and J lost 2 bases; unmatched junction nucleotides: 8. This chain's CDR3 is CASSVNRDRVTDTQYF. CDR3 coding DNA: TGTGCCAGCAGCGTAAACCGGGACAGGGTCACAGATACGCAGTATTTT.

The gene calls are TRBV7-9 and TRBJ1-2; D not resolved. The CDR3 is made up of 13 amino acids. With 1 base removed from V and 8 bases from J, the gap between germline ends came to 11 bases. Germline assignment: CDR1 SEHNR and CDR2 FQNEAQ (reference sequence). The CDR3: CASSLVETMGYTF. CDR3 sequence (DNA): TGTGCCAGCAGCTTAGTCGAAACAATGGGCTACACCTTC.

V and J are TRBV2 and TRBJ2-7; a weak D match, TRBD2 (5 bases). The CDR3 consists of 15 residues. Germline V CDR1 and CDR2: SNHLY, FYNNEI. V was clipped by 7 bases and J by 0 bases, with 16 bases between them. Here the CDR3 DNA reads TGTGCCAGCATCTTGGACGGGATTATCTCCTACGAGCAGTACTTC. Its translation is CASILDGIISYEQYF.

The genes are TRBV9 and TRBJ2-5, with a possible D match to TRBD1 (5 bases). CDR3 length equals 13 residues. Germline lookup yields CDR1 SGDLS and CDR2 YYNGEE. Trimming took off 2 bases at V and 1 base at J, with 6 bases between the two ends. CDR3 nucleotide sequence: TGTGCCAGCAGCGTGCAGGGCCAAGAGACCCAGTACTTC. Translation gives CASSVQGQETQYF.

V and J are TRBV7-8 and TRBJ2-4, with D hard to call. CDR3 size: 16 residues. Germline V CDR1 and CDR2: SGHVS, FQNEAQ. Trimming removed 6 bases at V and 1 base at J, with 16 bases between. The CDR3 sequence is CASSTDGFSAKNIQYF. The CDR3 DNA reads as TGTGCCAGCAGTACCGACGGGTTCTCCGCCAAAAACATTCAGTACTTC.

The chain uses TRBV5-1 and TRBJ1-1; 7 bases fit TRBD1. With V trimmed by 0 bases and J by 3 bases, 5 bases remained unmatched. This CDR3 comprises 15 residues. Germline V lookup: CDR1 SGHRS, CDR2 YFSETQ. In DNA form, the CDR3 reads TGCGCCAGCAGCTTGGAACCAGGGGGTTACACTGAAGCTTTCTTT. It specifies CASSLEPGGYTEAFF.

This chain connects TRBV6-1 to TRBJ1-2; D gene ambiguous. V lost 6 bases to trimming and J lost 1 base, with 9 bases between them. CDR1 is MNHNS and CDR2 is SASEGT in the germline V gene. The CDR3 has 13 residues. CDR3 coding DNA: TGTGCCAGCAGCCTACAGCATAACTATGGCTACACCTTC. Its protein product is CASSLQHNYGYTF.

The table lists this clone with a few counts. The chain couples TRBV21-1 to TRBJ1-3. TRBV21-1 is annotated as a pseudogene. This CDR3 has 13 residues. The CDR3 DNA reads TGTGCCAGCAGCCGTAGTCAGGGAAACACCATATATTTT. It encodes CASSRSQGNTIYF.

The chain joins TRBV5-1 to TRBJ2-5; D remains unclear. Gene TRBJ2-7 matches the end of the DNA better, so the J call may be wrong. The CDR3 covers 15 residues. Germline V gene sequence: CDR1 SGHRS, CDR2 YFSETQ. The CDR3 loop reads CASSLASVLVGEQYF. In DNA form, the CDR3 reads TGCGCCAGCAGCTTGGCCTCCGTTTTGGTGGGCGAGCAGTACTTC.

This clone was seen just once. The chain employs TRBV9 and TRBJ2-1, with D uncertain. V lost 3 bases, J lost 4 bases, and 8 bases lay in between. Germline V gene lookup returns CDR1 SGDLS and CDR2 YYNGEE. The length of the CDR3 is 13 residues. The CDR3 spells CASSALGYNEQFF. CDR3 nucleotide sequence: TGTGCCAGCAGCGCCCTAGGGTACAATGAGCAGTTCTTC.

V and J are TRBV7-8 and TRBJ1-4; 7 bases map to TRBD1. Germline lookup yields CDR1 SGHVS and CDR2 FQNEAQ. The V gene end was trimmed by 1 base and the J gene end by 4 bases; junction bases not matched to a gene: 9. This CDR3 has 17 residues. The CDR3 region is CASSLVQWRQGNEKLFF. CDR3 in DNA: TGTGCCAGCAGCTTAGTTCAGTGGCGACAGGGTAATGAAAAACTGTTTTTT.

The chain is built from TRBV5-1 and TRBJ1-6; 7 bases agree with TRBD1. Germline V gene sequence: CDR1 SGHRS, CDR2 YFSETQ. The length of the CDR3 is 15 residues. Trimming cost V 0 bases and J 9 bases; bases outside gene matches: 6. The CDR3 bases are TGCGCCAGCAGCTTGGAACAGGGGAGGAGTTCACCCCTCCACTTT. Its translation is CASSLEQGRSSPLHF.

A single count supports this clone. The J gene is TRBJ2-5, the V gene TRBV19; D may correspond to TRBD1 or TRBD2 (6 bases each). Germline V gene data show CDR1 as LNHDA and CDR2 as SQIVND (reference sequence). The V end was cut by 5 bases, the J end by 4 bases, with 17 bases between. The CDR3 spans 15 residues. CDR3 bases: TGTGCCAGTAGTGCACACAGGGAGGTAGGAGAGACCCAGTACTTC. Its translation: CASSAHREVGETQYF.

This chain connects TRBV27 to TRBJ2-5, with TRBD1 as a possible D gene (7 bases). This CDR3 is 15 amino acids long. CDR1 is MNHEY, CDR2 SMNVEV, per germline (reference sequence). Between the trimmed V and J ends, which lost 7 bases and 5 bases, there was a span of 20 bases. CDR3: CASIARRGLRETQYF. CDR3 DNA sequence: TGTGCCAGCATTGCCCGGAGGGGGCTCCGGGAGACCCAGTACTTC.

This CDR3 reads CASSQQGSNQPQHF. CDR3 coding DNA: TGTGCCAGCAGCCAGCAGGGCTCCAATCAGCCCCAGCATTTT. The chain recombines TRBV4-2 with TRBJ1-5; D perhaps matches TRBD1 (5 bases). Trimming stripped 3 bases from V and 3 bases from J, with 9 bases between. This CDR3 is built from 14 residues. In germline, CDR1 is LGHNA, CDR2 YNFKEQ.

The chain couples TRBV11-2 to TRBJ2-2; possibly TRBD1 for D (6 bases). V lost 5 bases and J lost 7, with 17 bases in between. This CDR3 comprises 15 residues. The germline V gene encodes CDR1 SGHAT and CDR2 FQNNGV. CDR3 in amino acids: CASSLIQGPNGELFF. Written as DNA, the CDR3 is TGTGCCAGCAGCCTCATACAGGGCCCCAACGGGGAGCTGTTTTTT.

The chain combines TRBV5-1 with TRBJ2-1; 12 nucleotides match TRBD2. The trim removed 2 bases at V and 6 bases at J, leaving 3 bases unmatched. The germline V gene encodes CDR1 SGHRS and CDR2 YFSETQ. The CDR3 covers 15 residues. CDR3 DNA: TGCGCCAGCAGCTTTCTAGCGGGGGGGACCAATGAGCAGTTCTTC. Its translation: CASSFLAGGTNEQFF.

The chain is built from TRBV5-1 and TRBJ2-6, with TRBD1 identical over 7 bases. The CDR3 totals 15 residues. CDR1 and CDR2 (germline): SGHRS, YFSETQ. V trimming: 2 bases; J trimming: 2 bases; junction bases outside the gene matches: 1. The CDR3 DNA sequence: TGCGCCAGCAGCTTAGGGGGCGCTGGGGCCAACGTCCTGACTTTC. Translating it yields CASSLGGAGANVLTF.

The chain links TRBV7-3 to TRBJ1-1; no clear D. CDR1 SGHTA and CDR2 FQGTGA come from the germline V gene. There are 13 residues in the CDR3. The ends were cut back, 2 bases at V and 3 bases at J, with 7 bases in the middle. The CDR3 region is CASSLSGDTEAFF. The CDR3 region has the DNA TGTGCCAGCAGCTTATCTGGGGACACTGAAGCTTTCTTT.

The chain couples TRBV7-2 to TRBJ2-1; TRBD2 might be the D (5 bases). The CDR3 length is 14 residues. V lost 3 bases, J lost 6 bases, and 12 bases lay in between. Germline assignment: CDR1 SGHTA and CDR2 FQGNSA. CDR3 loop: CASSFRRAFNEQFF. CDR3 nucleotide sequence: TGTGCCAGCAGCTTCCGGCGGGCCTTCAATGAGCAGTTCTTC.

The CDR3 DNA reads as TGCGCCAGCAGCTTGGCAGGGAGCTCCTACGAGCAGTACTTC. This codes for CASSLAGSSYEQYF. The chain uses TRBV5-1 and TRBJ2-7; D may be TRBD1 or TRBD2 (5 bases each). CDR1 SGHRS and CDR2 YFSETQ come from the germline V gene. Trimming shortened V by 0 bases and J by 0 bases, and 7 bases separated the two germline ends. The length of the CDR3 is 14 residues.

The chain carries TRBV5-4 and TRBJ2-5, with 8 bases that match TRBD2. Germline trimming cut 5 bases from V and 4 bases from J; bases unmatched to any gene: 10. CDR1 and CDR2 (germline): SGHNT, YYREEE (reference sequence). The CDR3 loop spans 15 amino acids. This CDR3 is CASRPGGPRGETQYF. The CDR3 DNA is TGTGCCAGCAGACCGGGGGGGCCACGGGGAGAGACCCAGTACTTC.

The chain couples TRBV5-1 to TRBJ2-5, with a weak D call TRBD2 (6 bases). Trimming took 4 bases from V and 5 from J, leaving 15 bases between them. CDR3 length: 14 residues. The germline V gene encodes CDR1 SGHRS and CDR2 YFSETQ. For the CDR3, the DNA is TGCGCCAGCAGCAAGGGACTTGAGATGGAGACCCAGTACTTC. Amino acids: CASSKGLEMETQYF. The full variable domain, rest sourced from reference TRBV5-1 and TRBJ2-5, is KAGVTQTPRYLIKTRGQQVTLSCSPISGHRSVSWYQQTPGQGLQFLFEYFSETQRNKGNFPGRFSGRQFSNSRSEMNVSTLELGDSALYLCASSKGLEMETQYFGPGTRLLVL.

The rearrangement links TRBV30 to TRBJ1-6, with 7 positions matching TRBD1. The ends lost 4 bases at V and 0 bases at J; junction bases unmatched: 6. CDR3 length equals 16 residues. Germline lookup yields CDR1 GTSNPN and CDR2 SVGIG (reference sequence). In nucleotides, the CDR3 is TGTGCCTGGAAGAAGGGGGCTAGCTCCTATAATTCACCCCTCCACTTT. This translates into CAWKKGASSYNSPLHF.

The chain combines TRBV7-3 with TRBJ1-5; 7 bases fit TRBD1. Germline V CDR1 and CDR2: SGHTA, FQGTGA. This CDR3 has 16 residues. V lost 4 bases to trimming and J lost 2 bases; unmatched junction nucleotides: 8. The chain's CDR3 is CASSSPDREGNQPQHF. The CDR3 DNA reads as TGTGCCAGCAGCTCACCCGACAGGGAGGGCAATCAGCCCCAGCATTTT.

The V and J genes are TRBV4-2 and TRBJ2-1; 7 positions match TRBD2. The length of the CDR3 is 17 residues. The J segment lost 2 bases and the V segment lost 4 bases, leaving 11 bases of the junction unmatched. CDR1 and CDR2 (germline): LGHNA, YNFKEQ. The CDR3 loop is CASSPRGAGQAYNEQFF. The DNA of the CDR3 is TGTGCCAGCAGCCCTCGAGGAGCGGGGCAAGCCTACAATGAGCAGTTCTTC.

V gene TRBV14 combines with J gene TRBJ2-1; 8 nucleotides match TRBD2. CDR1 and CDR2 from the germline V gene are SGHDN and FVKESK. V lost 1 base to trimming and J lost 9 bases; unmatched junction nucleotides: 2. The CDR3 covers 13 residues. The CDR3 loop reads CASSQGTSFEQFF. The CDR3 region has the DNA TGTGCCAGCAGCCAAGGGACTAGCTTTGAGCAGTTCTTC.